This T cell receptor beta chain was captured in a study of early T cells in non-severe SARS-CoV-2 infection. About the study: From unsorted whole blood, bulk RNA was sequenced, and the chains remained unpaired.

From germline, CDR1 is SGHAT and CDR2 FQNNGV. The ends were cut back, 4 bases at V and 2 bases at J, with 13 bases in the middle. The CDR3 has 15 residues. TCRdb redid the calling of the 5' RACE reads with MiXCR, one entry per CDR3 protein. The data hold 75,000 to 100,000 distinct CDR3 sequences, with over 15% observed a single time. This clonotype occurred many times. The TCR comes from an adult who was a healthcare worker with PCR-confirmed SARS-CoV-2 infection or an uninfected control (not recorded which). The specimen was whole blood. This chain connects TRBV11-2 to TRBJ2-3; D might be TRBD1 (6 bases). The CDR3 sequence: CASSSQGRATDTQYF. The CDR3, as DNA: TGTGCCAGCAGCTCCCAGGGGCGGGCCACAGATACGCAGTATTTT.